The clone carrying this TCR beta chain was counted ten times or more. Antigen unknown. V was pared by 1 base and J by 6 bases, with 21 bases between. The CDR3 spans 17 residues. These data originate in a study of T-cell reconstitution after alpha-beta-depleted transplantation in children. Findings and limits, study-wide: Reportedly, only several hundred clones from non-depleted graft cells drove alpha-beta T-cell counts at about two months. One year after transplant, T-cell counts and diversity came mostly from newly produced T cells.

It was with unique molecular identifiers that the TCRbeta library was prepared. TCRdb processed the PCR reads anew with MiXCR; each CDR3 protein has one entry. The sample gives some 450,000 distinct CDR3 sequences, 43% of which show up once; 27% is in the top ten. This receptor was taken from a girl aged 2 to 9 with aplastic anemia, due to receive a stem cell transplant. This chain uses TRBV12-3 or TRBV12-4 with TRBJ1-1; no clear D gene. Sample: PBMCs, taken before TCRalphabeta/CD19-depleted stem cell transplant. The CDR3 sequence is CASSLGSRGGRSAEAFF. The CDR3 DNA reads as TGTGCCAGCAGTTTAGGTTCGCGGGGTGGGAGGAGCGCTGAAGCTTTCTTT.